Presented here are 32 T cell receptor beta chains from one specimen sequenced in a study of T cells after yellow fever vaccination. TCRdb called the 5' RACE reads again in MiXCR, with one record for every CDR3 protein. The sample includes around 590,000 distinct CDR3 sequences, approximately 13% of them seen just once. The material was PBMCs, obtained on the day of the yellow fever booster vaccination. These receptors came from a man aged 25-45 years who received the YFV17D yellow fever vaccine.

V and J are TRBV29-1 and TRBJ2-5, with D unresolved. The CDR3 extends over 9 amino acids. The germline gives CDR1 SQVTM, CDR2 ANQGSEA. V lost 6 bases, J lost 1 base, and 0 bases lay in between. The CDR3 coding sequence is TGCAGCGTCCAAGAGACCCAGTACTTC. Protein: CSVQETQYF.

This rearrangement joins TRBV5-4 to TRBJ2-5; TRBD2 agrees at 9 bases. The CDR3 has 15 amino acids. V gave up 4 bases and J gave up 5 bases; unmatched junction bases: 9. In germline, CDR1 is SGHNT, CDR2 YYREEE (reference sequence). CDR3 sequence (DNA): TGTGCCAGCAGCCAAGCGGGAGGCGTCTGGGAGACCCAGTACTTC. Its translation is CASSQAGGVWETQYF.

This chain links TRBV30 with TRBJ2-1, with TRBD2 matching over 10 bases. The V segment lost 1 base and the J segment 10 bases; nucleotides outside the gene matches: 10. The CDR3 has 15 amino acids. Germline V gene data show CDR1 as GTSNPN and CDR2 as SVGIG (reference sequence). The CDR3 loop reads CAWSGSSGSIGEQFF. The CDR3 region has the DNA TGTGCCTGGAGTGGGTCTAGCGGGAGTATAGGCGAGCAGTTCTTC. The whole variable domain, filled in from reference TRBV30 and TRBJ2-1, reads SQTIHQWPATLVQPVGSPLSLECTVEGTSNPNLYWYRQAAGRGLQLLFYSVGIGQISSEVPQNLSASRPQDRQFILSSKKLLLSDSGFYLCAWSGSSGSIGEQFFGPGTRLTVL.

This rearrangement joins TRBV15 to TRBJ2-7; D is unclear. Germline V gene data show CDR1 as LNHNV and CDR2 as YYDKDF (reference sequence). The V gene lost 6 bases and the J gene lost 3 bases, with 9 bases spanning the gap. This CDR3 region has 12 residues. In DNA form, the CDR3 reads TGTGCCACCAGTATCACGGGCTACGAGCAGTACTTC. Amino acid sequence: CATSITGYEQYF.

The rearrangement uses TRBV25-1 and TRBJ2-7, with D tentatively TRBD2 (7 bases). Germline lookup yields CDR1 MGHDK and CDR2 SYGVNS. The CDR3 runs to 12 residues. Between the trimmed V and J ends, which lost 6 bases and 7 bases, there was a span of 13 bases. CDR3 sequence reads: CASSEGGWEQYF. In nucleotides, the CDR3 is TGTGCCAGCAGCGAGGGGGGGTGGGAGCAGTACTTC.

This clonotype was seen more than once but under ten times. The genes are TRBV12-3 or TRBV12-4 and TRBJ1-3; D uncertain. The CDR3 length is 13 residues. Trimming pared 4 bases from V and 4 bases from J, leaving 8 bases between. The CDR3 coding sequence is TGTGCCAGCAGTTGGACGGGGGGAAACACCATATATTTT. As protein: CASSWTGGNTIYF.

The chain is built from TRBV6-2 or TRBV6-3 and TRBJ2-7, with no clear D. V lost 6 bases and J lost 1, with 10 bases in between. The V gene's germline CDR1 is MNHEY and CDR2 SVGEGT. This CDR3 is built from 13 residues. The CDR3 nucleotides read TGTGCCAGCAGCATAACAGTGTCCTACGAGCAGTACTTC. Translated: CASSITVSYEQYF.

The chain recombines TRBV23-1 with TRBJ2-7; the D is unclear. TRBV23-1 is placed among ORFs of uncertain function. V gave up 7 bases and J gave up 2 bases, with 12 bases separating them. This CDR3 spans 13 amino acids. The CDR3 sequence: CASTPTDTYEQYF. The CDR3 bases are TGCGCCAGCACCCCGACCGACACCTACGAGCAGTACTTC.

This clonotype was counted a few times. The V call is TRBV6-5, the J call TRBJ2-5; 9 bases align to TRBD2. J was trimmed by 4 bases and V by 1 base; bases with no gene match: 4. The CDR3 contains 15 residues. The V gene's germline CDR1 is MNHEY and CDR2 SVGAGI. This CDR3 reads CASSYFRAGGETQYF. CDR3 DNA sequence: TGTGCCAGCAGTTACTTCCGAGCGGGAGGAGAGACCCAGTACTTC.

V and J are TRBV5-1 and TRBJ2-3; D is perhaps TRBD1 or TRBD2 (5 bases each). The CDR3 totals 14 residues. The germline V and J ends were trimmed by 7 bases and 0 bases, with 12 bases remaining between them. Germline V gene data show CDR1 as SGHRS and CDR2 as YFSETQ. This chain's CDR3 is CASGDGGSTDTQYF. Written as DNA, the CDR3 is TGCGCCAGCGGGGACGGCGGGAGCACAGATACGCAGTATTTT.

With respect to this clonotype: A much larger clone lies a single base off, so this may be a read error. The chain joins TRBV5-1 to TRBJ2-3, with 10 bases lining up with TRBD2. The germline gives CDR1 SGHRS, CDR2 YFSETQ. CDR3 length: 15 residues. Trimming cost V 3 bases and J 3 bases; bases outside gene matches: 4. The CDR3 nucleotides are TGCGCCAGCAGCTCTACTAGCGGGATGACAGATACGCAGTATTTT. Residues: CASSSTSGMTDTQYF.

The rearrangement joins TRBV2 to TRBJ2-4; D may correspond to TRBD1 or TRBD2 (6 bases each). The CDR3 loop spans 15 amino acids. CDR1 and CDR2 (germline): SNHLY, FYNNEI. V lost 4 bases to trimming and J lost 7 bases, with 17 bases between them. For the CDR3, the DNA is TGTGCCAGCAGTGTAGCGGCCCAGGGGCCGAACATTCAGTACTTC. Protein product: CASSVAAQGPNIQYF.

This clonotype was detected a few times. The rearrangement joins TRBV19 to TRBJ2-7; TRBD1 matches at 7 bases. Germline CDR1 LNHDA, CDR2 SQIVND (reference sequence). The CDR3 is made up of 13 amino acids. V lost 9 bases, J lost 5 bases, and 10 bases stayed unmatched. The CDR3 bases are TGTGCCAGCCAGCCAACAGGGGTCGACGAGCAGTACTTC. Translated, it gives CASQPTGVDEQYF.

This clonotype showed up just a few times. The chain uses TRBV28 and TRBJ1-3; D remains unclear. This CDR3 has 11 amino acids. V was cut by 8 bases and J by 4 bases, with 6 bases left in between. Germline CDR1 MDHEN, CDR2 SYDVKM. The CDR3 bases are TGTGCCAGCGGCCGAGGAAACACCATATATTTT. The encoded protein is CASGRGNTIYF.

This clonotype has only a few counts. V usage is TRBV5-1 and J usage is TRBJ2-1; 10 positions agree with TRBD2. Per the germline V gene, CDR1 is SGHRS and CDR2 is YFSETQ. CDR3 length: 16 amino acids. The J segment lost 5 bases and the V segment lost 0 bases, leaving 5 bases of the junction unmatched. The CDR3 DNA reads as TGCGCCAGCAGCTTGGCCTTAGCGGGAGGTGACAATGAGCAGTTCTTC. Its protein is CASSLALAGGDNEQFF. Using reference TRBV5-1 and TRBJ2-1 for the parts outside the CDR3, the full variable domain is KAGVTQTPRYLIKTRGQQVTLSCSPISGHRSVSWYQQTPGQGLQFLFEYFSETQRNKGNFPGRFSGRQFSNSRSEMNVSTLELGDSALYLCASSLALAGGDNEQFFGPGTRLTVL.

This clonotype was seen a few times. The CDR3 DNA follows: TGCAGTGCTAGTTACAGAGGAGGCTCACCCCTCCACTTT. This translates into CSASYRGGSPLHF. The chain combines TRBV20-1 with TRBJ1-6, with no clear D. Deletions cut 3 bases from V and 10 bases from J, with 13 bases between. The CDR3 sequence is 13 residues long. Germline values: CDR1 DFQATT, CDR2 SNEGSKA (reference sequence).

This clonotype was seen a few times. The chain joins TRBV18 to TRBJ2-5, with a weak D call TRBD2 (5 bases). V lost 6 bases, J lost 1 base, and 15 bases lay in between. Germline values: CDR1 KGHSH, CDR2 LQKENI. This CDR3 comprises 15 residues. In DNA, the CDR3 is TGTGCCAGCTCCTACTCGAGCGGTTCCCAAGAGACCCAGTACTTC. Protein sequence: CASSYSSGSQETQYF.

The rearrangement links TRBV11-3 to TRBJ2-3; D uncertain. Germline CDR1 SGHNT, CDR2 YENEEA. The CDR3 has 13 residues. Trimming left V 8 bases short and J 0 bases short, with 9 bases between. CDR3 bases: TGTGCCAGCGGCGACGGGAGCACAGATACGCAGTATTTT. This sequence encodes CASGDGSTDTQYF.

J is TRBJ2-7 and V is TRBV6-1; unclear D gene. The length of the CDR3 is 14 residues. Germline CDR1 reads MNHNS; CDR2 reads SASEGT. V was trimmed by 6 bases and J by 2 bases, leaving 14 bases between them. The DNA for the CDR3 is TGTGCCAGCAGGACGGACGGTATGACCTACGAGCAGTACTTC. It translates to CASRTDGMTYEQYF.

This clonotype was seen ten or more times. The CDR3 sequence: CSARRRAGRNFIHTEAFF. The CDR3 DNA reads TGCAGTGCTAGACGGCGTGCGGGGCGAAACTTTATCCACACTGAAGCTTTCTTT. The chain recombines TRBV20-1 with TRBJ1-1, with D perhaps TRBD1 (5 bases). V dropped 2 bases and J dropped 3 bases, with 25 bases sitting between them. The length of the CDR3 is 18 residues. CDR1 and CDR2 from the germline V gene are DFQATT and SNEGSKA (reference sequence).

There are a few counts of this clonotype. The chain joins TRBV20-1 to TRBJ2-3; 14 nucleotides align to TRBD2. The CDR3 extends over 17 amino acids. Germline-derived CDR1 and CDR2 are DFQATT and SNEGSKA (reference sequence). The trim removed 1 base at V and 5 bases at J, leaving 8 bases unmatched. CDR3 in amino acids: CSARAMGLAGVKDTQYF. The CDR3, as DNA: TGCAGTGCTAGAGCGATGGGACTAGCGGGAGTTAAAGATACGCAGTATTTT.

This clonotype has just a few counts. The chain recombines TRBV6-2 or TRBV6-3 with TRBJ2-7; D ambiguous. Trimming took 4 bases from V and 0 from J, leaving 10 bases between them. Germline V CDR1 and CDR2: MNHEY, SVGEGT. The CDR3 is 14 residues long. The CDR3 spells CASSFGRNSYEQYF. CDR3 nucleotide sequence: TGTGCCAGCAGTTTCGGACGGAACTCCTACGAGCAGTACTTC.

The sample holds many counts of this clonotype. The chain has TRBV5-8 and TRBJ2-1, with D possibly called TRBD1 or TRBD2 (5 bases each). CDR3 length: 12 residues. Germline CDR1 reads SGHTS; CDR2 reads YDEGEE. Between the trimmed V and J ends, which lost 4 bases and 14 bases, there was a span of 16 bases. The DNA of the CDR3 is TGTGCCAGCAGCCCGGGACCTTCCGGAAAGTTCTTC. The encoded protein is CASSPGPSGKFF.

This clonotype occurred a few times. V usage is TRBV14 and J usage is TRBJ1-1, with D perhaps matching TRBD1 (6 bases). The germline V and J ends were trimmed by 5 bases and 3 bases, with 10 bases remaining between them. This CDR3 comprises 13 residues. Germline assignment: CDR1 SGHDN and CDR2 FVKESK. The CDR3, as DNA: TGTGCCAGCAGCGTACAGGGTGACACTGAAGCTTTCTTT. This codes for CASSVQGDTEAFF.

The sample holds a few counts of this clonotype. V gene TRBV7-2 combines with J gene TRBJ2-7; D is uncertain. Trimming pared 3 bases from V and 3 bases from J, leaving 12 bases between. Germline V gene lookup returns CDR1 SGHTA and CDR2 FQGNSA. This CDR3 contains 14 residues. The CDR3 sequence: CASSFVAGNYEQYF. In DNA, the CDR3 is TGTGCCAGCAGCTTCGTTGCAGGAAACTACGAGCAGTACTTC.

This clonotype was picked up a small number of times. The chain recombines TRBV29-1 with TRBJ2-7; D ambiguous. Trimming took 5 bases from V and 0 from J, leaving 8 bases between them. The CDR3 contains 12 residues. CDR1 and CDR2 from the germline V gene are SQVTM and ANQGSEA. CDR3 in DNA: TGCAGCGTTTTGGAAGCCTCCTACGAGCAGTACTTC. Translating gives CSVLEASYEQYF.

The V call is TRBV5-5, the J call TRBJ2-2; a weak D match, TRBD2 (6 bases). CDR1 and CDR2 (germline): SGHKS, YYEKEE (reference sequence). V lost 6 bases and J 0 bases, leaving 12 bases between the germline ends. This CDR3 is built from 15 residues. The CDR3 spells CASKRGGSNTGELFF. The DNA for the CDR3 is TGTGCCAGCAAAAGGGGAGGTTCGAACACCGGGGAGCTGTTTTTT.

This clonotype was counted a few times. The chain joins TRBV6-2 or TRBV6-3 to TRBJ2-7, with TRBD2 matching 8 bases. This CDR3 region has 13 residues. The ends lost 6 bases at V and 2 bases at J; junction bases unmatched: 3. Germline lookup yields CDR1 MNHEY and CDR2 SVGEGT. The CDR3, as DNA: TGTGCCAGCAGACTAGCGGCACCCTACGAGCAGTACTTC. As protein: CASRLAAPYEQYF.

This clonotype was recorded a few times. V is TRBV12-3 or TRBV12-4 and J is TRBJ2-7; TRBD1 matches 10 bases. The CDR3 is 14 residues long. J was trimmed by 3 bases and V by 6 bases; bases with no gene match: 5. The CDR3 DNA reads TGTGCCAGCAGCTTAAGGACAGGGGGCTACGAGCAGTACTTC. Translated: CASSLRTGGYEQYF.

This clonotype has more than one count but fewer than ten. This chain joins TRBV5-1 and TRBJ2-1, with D tentatively TRBD2 (7 bases). Deletions cut 0 bases from V and 7 bases from J, with 14 bases between. Germline V gene sequence: CDR1 SGHRS, CDR2 YFSETQ. CDR3 length: 15 amino acids. CDR3 sequence reads: CASSLGGGEGNEQFF. DNA for the CDR3: TGCGCCAGCAGCTTGGGGGGGGGCGAAGGAAATGAGCAGTTCTTC.

This clonotype was seen more than once but under ten times. This chain connects TRBV20-1 to TRBJ2-1; 11 nucleotides line up with TRBD2. The CDR3 consists of 15 residues. Germline V CDR1 and CDR2: DFQATT, SNEGSKA (reference sequence). V trimming: 5 bases; J trimming: 3 bases; junction bases outside the gene matches: 6. Written as DNA, the CDR3 is TGCAGTGCTCTCCCGACTAGCGGGGACTACAATGAGCAGTTCTTC. This codes for CSALPTSGDYNEQFF.

This clonotype was seen more than once but under ten times. The rearrangement joins TRBV12-3 or TRBV12-4 to TRBJ2-1, with D perhaps TRBD2 (6 bases). Trimming removed 2 bases at V and 6 bases at J, with 23 bases between. The CDR3 contains 18 residues. Here the CDR3 DNA reads TGTGCCAGCAGTTTAAGAGGGCTAGCGAAAAAAAGGGGCAATGAGCAGTTCTTC. Translated: CASSLRGLAKKRGNEQFF.